The following is a TCR beta chain sequence with its context. Using immunoSEQ multiplex PCR, the repertoire was profiled, and TCRdb retains in-frame clones only, with some absent. The sample lists 85,000 to 100,000 clones; about four fifths were seen once. The sample originates from a study of a mutant IDH1 vaccine in newly diagnosed glioma. Time point of the sample: baseline, week 1 (first vaccination visit). Treatment reported: pre-vaccination baseline after standard-of-care therapy. The CDR3 consists of 13 residues. The V end was cut by 0 bases, the J end by 8 bases, with 8 bases between. Germline V gene sequence: CDR1 LGHNA, CDR2 YNFKEQ.

The starting material was PBMCs, obtained from a glioma patient treated with radiotherapy, temozolomide or both. The gene calls are TRBV4-2 and TRBJ1-3; D is ambiguous. This TCR was recovered from a man between 40 and 49 years old with glioma. The DNA for the CDR3 is TGTGCCAGCAGCCAAGATCACTTGGACACCATATATTTT. Its translation: CASSQDHLDTIYF.